The clone carrying this T cell receptor (beta chain) was found many times. The entry originates in a study of T-cell reconstitution after alpha-beta-depleted transplantation in children. As it was prepared, the TCRbeta library received unique molecular identifiers. Using its own MiXCR run on the PCR reads, TCRdb lists one record per CDR3 protein. This sample has about 270,000 distinct CDR3 sequences, with 9.9% found just once. The TCR originated in a human donor who donated a stem cell graft to a child with SCID. Source: PBMCs from the stem cell graft donor, taken from the stem cell graft.

CDR3 bases: TGTGCCAGCAGCTTAGTTGCAGGGTTTTTTTCCTACGAGCAGTACTTC. Amino acids: CASSLVAGFFSYEQYF. The V gene is TRBV7-2, the J gene TRBJ2-7, with D possibly matching TRBD1 (5 bases). V was clipped by 1 base and J by 1 base, with 14 bases between them. Germline loops: CDR1 SGHTA, CDR2 FQGNSA. This CDR3 region has 16 residues.